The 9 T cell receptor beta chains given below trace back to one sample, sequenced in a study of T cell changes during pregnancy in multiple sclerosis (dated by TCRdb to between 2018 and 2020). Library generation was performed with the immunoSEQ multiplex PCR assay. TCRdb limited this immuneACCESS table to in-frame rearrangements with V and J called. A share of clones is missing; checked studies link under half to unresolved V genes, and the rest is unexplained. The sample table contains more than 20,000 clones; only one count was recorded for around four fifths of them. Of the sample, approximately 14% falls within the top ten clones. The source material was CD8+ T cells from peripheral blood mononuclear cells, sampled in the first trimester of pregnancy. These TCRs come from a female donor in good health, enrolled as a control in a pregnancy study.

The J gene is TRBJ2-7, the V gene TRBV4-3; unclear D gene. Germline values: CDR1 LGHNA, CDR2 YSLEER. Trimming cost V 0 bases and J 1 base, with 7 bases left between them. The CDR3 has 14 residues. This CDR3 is CASSQDTGSYEQYF. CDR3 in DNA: TGCGCCAGCAGCCAAGATACGGGTTCCTACGAGCAGTACTTC.

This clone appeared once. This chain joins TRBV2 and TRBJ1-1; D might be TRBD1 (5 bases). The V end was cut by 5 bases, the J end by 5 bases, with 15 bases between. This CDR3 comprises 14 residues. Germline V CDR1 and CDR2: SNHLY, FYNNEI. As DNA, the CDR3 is TGTGCCAGCAGTCCATCCCAGGGCATGACTGAAGCTTTCTTT. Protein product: CASSPSQGMTEAFF. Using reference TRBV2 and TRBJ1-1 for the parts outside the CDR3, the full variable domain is EPEVTQTPSHQVTQMGQEVILRCVPISNHLYFYWYRQILGQKVEFLVSFYNNEISEKSEIFDDQFSVERPDGSNFTLKIRSTKLEDSAMYFCASSPSQGMTEAFFGQGTRLTVV.

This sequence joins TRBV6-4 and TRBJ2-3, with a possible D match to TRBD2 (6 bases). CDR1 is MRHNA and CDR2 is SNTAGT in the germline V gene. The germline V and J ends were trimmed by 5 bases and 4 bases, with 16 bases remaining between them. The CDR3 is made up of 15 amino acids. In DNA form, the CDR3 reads TGTGCCAGCAGTTACGGGATTAGCGGTTCAGATACGCAGTATTTT. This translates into CASSYGISGSDTQYF.

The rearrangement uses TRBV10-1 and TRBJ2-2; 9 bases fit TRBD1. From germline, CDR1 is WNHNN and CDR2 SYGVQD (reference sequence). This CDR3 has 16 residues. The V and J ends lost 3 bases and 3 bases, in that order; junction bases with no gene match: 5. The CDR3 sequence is CASSERTGVHTGELFF. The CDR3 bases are TGCGCCAGCAGTGAAAGGACAGGGGTGCACACCGGGGAGCTGTTTTTT.

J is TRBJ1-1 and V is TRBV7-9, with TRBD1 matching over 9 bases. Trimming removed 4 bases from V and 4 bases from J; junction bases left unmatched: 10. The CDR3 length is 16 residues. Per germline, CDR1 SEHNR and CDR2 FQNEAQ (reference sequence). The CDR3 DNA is TGTGCCAGCAGCTCGACGGGACAGGGTGGGCCCACTGAAGCTTTCTTT. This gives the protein CASSSTGQGGPTEAFF.

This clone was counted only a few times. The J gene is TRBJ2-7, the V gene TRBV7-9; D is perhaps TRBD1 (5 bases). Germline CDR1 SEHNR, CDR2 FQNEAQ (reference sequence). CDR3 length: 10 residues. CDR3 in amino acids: CEAGPNEQYF. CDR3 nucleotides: TGTGAGGCAGGGCCGAACGAGCAGTACTTC.

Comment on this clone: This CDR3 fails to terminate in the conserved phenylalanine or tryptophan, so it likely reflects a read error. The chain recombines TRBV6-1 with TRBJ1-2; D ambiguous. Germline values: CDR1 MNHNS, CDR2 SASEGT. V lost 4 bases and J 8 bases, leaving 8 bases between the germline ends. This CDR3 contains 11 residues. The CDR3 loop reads CASSAARGYTL. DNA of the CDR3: TGTGCCAGCAGTGCCGCTAGGGGCTACACCCTC.

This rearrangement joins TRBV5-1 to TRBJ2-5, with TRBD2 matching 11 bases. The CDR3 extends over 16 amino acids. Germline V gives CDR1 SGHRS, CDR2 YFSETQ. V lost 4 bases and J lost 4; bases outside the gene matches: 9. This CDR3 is CASSPGLAAAVETQYF. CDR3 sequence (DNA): TGCGCCAGCAGCCCGGGACTAGCGGCGGCGGTAGAGACCCAGTACTTC.

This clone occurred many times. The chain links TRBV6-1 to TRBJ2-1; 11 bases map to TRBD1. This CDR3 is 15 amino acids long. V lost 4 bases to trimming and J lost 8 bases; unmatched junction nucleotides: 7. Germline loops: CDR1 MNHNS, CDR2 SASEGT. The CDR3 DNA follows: TGTGCCAGCAGTGGGGGACAGGGGGGTGGCGATGAGCAGTTCTTC. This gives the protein CASSGGQGGGDEQFF.